The entry below describes one T cell receptor beta chain. This clonotype has a count of ten or more. Its antigen target is currently unknown. The input lacks base qualities; no much larger clone sits a single base away. The CDR3 starts with the cysteine, ends with the phenylalanine, and has 15 residues. The only DNA kept is the CDR3, 45 bases in frame from the first base. Looking up the germline V gene yields CDR1 SNHLY and CDR2 FYNNEI. V and J are truncated by 8 bases and 4 bases respectively, leaving an intervening sequence of 20 bases. The hyperthyroidism patients were between 18 and 65 years old and newly diagnosed, with a disease duration of less than 2 months. The study excluded patients with uncontrolled infections, other autoimmune diseases, pregnancy or lactation. Diagnoses relied on clinical symptoms, serum thyroxine and TRAb, thyroid ultrasound and orbital computed tomography. Blood from progressor patients was collected at the time of first diagnosis with hyperthyroidism, before any ophthalmopathy symptoms had appeared. Ficoll-Paque density gradient centrifugation was used to isolate PBMCs from approximately 10 ml of fresh peripheral blood. Progressor patients were initially diagnosed with Graves' hyperthyroidism and developed ophthalmopathy during follow-up. Total RNA was extracted using Trizol reagent, and RNA quality was assessed on an Agilent 2100 Bioanalyzer.

This record belongs to a study of T cells in Graves' hyperthyroidism and ophthalmopathy (dated by TCRdb to about 2019). Background for the entire study: Peripheral blood samples were taken at the time of initial diagnosis, prior to any treatment. To identify distinguishing TCR V-J signatures, a discovery cohort of around 98 patients was used, comprising 43 with Graves' ophthalmopathy and some 60 with stable Graves' hyperthyroidism. An independent validation cohort of around 19 hyperthyroidism patients and 15 or so patients who later progressed to ophthalmopathy tested prospective prediction of ophthalmopathy. The 75 to 100 discovery patients were randomly split 7:3 into training and test sets. Thyroid tissue and blood T-cell repertoires from several Graves' hyperthyroidism patients were also compared in the study. Once sampling was done, hyperthyroidism patients were given methimazole at a starting dose of 30 mg daily, whereas ophthalmopathy patients were given high-dose intravenous methylprednisolone. TCR Vbeta CDR3 sequencing of 120 to 150 peripheral blood samples (over 40 ophthalmopathy, 75 to 80 hyperthyroidism and approximately 17 progressor patients) is reported in the paper.

Amplification of TCR beta CDR3 regions was carried out from RNA transcripts. For the first round of RT-PCR on the TCR CDR3, the HTBI primer set was used together with the Qiagen OneStep RT-PCR kit. A second multiplex PCR round built the libraries, followed by size selection and purification. Libraries were sequenced paired-end with 100 bp reads on an Illumina HiSeq2000. In the original analysis: SOAPnuke was used to process the raw data, throwing out any read that contained adapters or uncalled bases, had a mean Phred below 15, or lacked an exact constant-primer or identifier match. COPE v1.2.5 was used to merge high-quality paired reads, and clonotypes were defined as unique nucleotide sequences. MiTCR v1.1 was used to align clonotypes to the IMGT TRBV, TRBD and TRBJ reference segments. The analysis was restricted to V-J combinations with a frequency above 0.0001, which together covered 99.2% of the repertoires. The TCS score was defined as the ratio of F50 (clonal expansion) to E x V (chaos), calculated using BLOSUM62-based TCRdist between CDR3 peptides within each V-J. Welch's t-statistics and random forest reduced roughly 500 V-J features to fewer than 15, which were used in a naive Bayes classifier (R e1071). TCRdb applied fastp at Q25 and MiXCR to the public reads, then kept only in-frame beta chains. Under each unique CDR3 protein, matching rows form one entry showing the most common genes and DNA. In this record, the V and J calls reflect TCRdb's handling and not the investigators' own analysis. In all, the sample holds under 350,000 distinct CDR3 sequences, and 25% to 30% of those were seen once. The top ten constitute roughly 24% of the sample.

The research as a whole found: No statistical method was used to set the sample size in advance, and investigators knew the group allocation. In validation, the model predicted progression to ophthalmopathy a median of around six months before onset, with roughly 70% sensitivity and 72.22% specificity. Ophthalmopathy was separated from stable hyperthyroidism by a 13 V-J signature model, with about 86% sensitivity and about 84% specificity obtained in cross-validation and 80%/75% obtained in testing. Most expanded thyroid clonotypes (frequency above 0.001) were also found in blood, which suggests that blood repertoires may mirror thyroid immune responses.

Recombination connected TRBV2 to TRBJ1-2; perhaps TRBD1 is the D gene, with 5 bases matching. The sequence was obtained from a middle-aged man with Graves' hyperthyroidism that later progressed to Graves' ophthalmopathy. The sequenced sample consisted of blood. The sequence in DNA is TGTGCCAGCTCCCAGTCTGCGGGGGATGGCTATGGCTACACCTTC. It is translated as CASSQSAGDGYGYTF.